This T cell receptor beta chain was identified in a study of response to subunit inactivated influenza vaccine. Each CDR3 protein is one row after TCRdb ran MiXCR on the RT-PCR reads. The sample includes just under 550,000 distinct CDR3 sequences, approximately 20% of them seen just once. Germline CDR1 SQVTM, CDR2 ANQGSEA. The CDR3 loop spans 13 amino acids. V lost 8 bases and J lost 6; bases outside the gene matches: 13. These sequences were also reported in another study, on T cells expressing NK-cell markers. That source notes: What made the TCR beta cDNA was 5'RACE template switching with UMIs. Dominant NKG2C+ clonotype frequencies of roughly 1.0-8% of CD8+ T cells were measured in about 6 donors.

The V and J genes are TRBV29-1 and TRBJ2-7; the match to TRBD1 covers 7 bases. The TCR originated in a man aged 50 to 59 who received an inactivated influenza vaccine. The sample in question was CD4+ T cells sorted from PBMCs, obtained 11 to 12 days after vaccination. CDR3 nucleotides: TGCAGCTTTACCGGGACAGAGTTCCTCGAGCAGTACTTC. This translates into CSFTGTEFLEQYF.